This is a list of T cell receptor beta chains from one sample in a study of molecular identifiers for immune sequencing clone quantification. Each CDR3 protein gets one entry after TCRdb re-called the PCR reads with MiXCR. The data contain hundreds of thousands of distinct CDR3 sequences, 25% of them singletons. Sequenced input: naive CD8+ T cells from blood, with Jurkat cell RNA spiked in. These receptor sequences come from a human donor in good health. Some libraries in this study had Jurkat cell RNA spiked in. CDR3s include the opening cysteine and the closing phenylalanine or tryptophan. A D gene is named only where the DNA matches it firmly. Size tells how often a clone was seen (once, few, many) or the class of an expanded clone, and some rows leave it out.

TRBJ2-7	many	NA	TRBV20-1	TGCAGTGCTAGAGATAAGGGACTTCCCACCTACGAGCAGTACTTC	CSARDKGLPTYEQYF
TRBJ2-7	few	NA	TRBV4-1	TGCGCCAGCAGCCCCGGGCCCTCCTACGCGCAGTACTTC	CASSPGPSYAQYF
TRBJ1-6	NA	NA	TRBV20-1	TGCAGTGCTGCAGGGAACGTACGCTCCTATAATTCACCCTTCCACTTT	CSAAGNVRSYNSPFHF
TRBJ2-1	few	TRBD2	TRBV19	TGTGCCAGTAGTATAGGGTCAGCGGGGGGAAGAAATGAGCAGTTCTTC	CASSIGSAGGRNEQFF
TRBJ1-1	many	NA	TRBV27	TGTGCCAGCAGTTTATCGGCAGGGGCGAACACTGAAGCTTTCTTT	CASSLSAGANTEAFF
TRBJ2-7	few	NA	TRBV7-2	TGTGCCAGCATGGGACTTTCCTACGAGCAGTACTTC	CASMGLSYEQYF
TRBJ2-7	few	TRBD1	TRBV15	TGTGCCACCAGCCAAGACAAGTACAGGGGTAGCTACGAGCAGTACTTC	CATSQDKYRGSYEQYF
TRBJ2-7	many	TRBD2	TRBV19	TGTGCCAGTAGTATGGCTAGCGGGGGTGAAAGCTCCTACGAGCAGTACTTC	CASSMASGGESSYEQYF
TRBJ2-1	many	TRBD2	TRBV7-3	TGTGCCAGCAGCTTACAACTAGCGGACAATGAGCAGTTCTTC	CASSLQLADNEQFF
TRBJ2-7	few	TRBD1	TRBV19	TGTGCCAGTAGTATCGGGGGACAGGGTCTACTTTTCCACGAGCAGTACTTC	CASSIGGQGLLFHEQYF
TRBJ2-3	NA	NA	TRBV20-1	TGCAGTGCTAGAGATGTATCAAATCCCCGGGGCACAGATACGCAGTATTTT	CSARDVSNPRGTDTQYF
TRBJ2-2	NA	NA	TRBV12-3/TRBV12-4	TGTGCCAGCAGTCCGCCGTCTTGGGGAGAGCTGTTTTTT	CASSPPSWGELFF
TRBJ2-3	few	NA	TRBV18	TGTGCCAGCTCACCGGTAGGGGGTGGCACAGATACGCAGTATTTT	CASSPVGGGTDTQYF
TRBJ1-1	NA	NA	TRBV30	TGTGCCTGGAGTGGGGGGGGCAGGTCGAACACTGAAGCTTTCTTT	CAWSGGGRSNTEAFF
TRBJ2-3	few	TRBD2	TRBV28	TGTGCCAGCACTCCCCTACTAGCGGGAGGGACAGATACGCAGTATTTT	CASTPLLAGGTDTQYF
TRBJ2-7	many	TRBD2	TRBV7-9	TGTGCCAGCAGCTCTCAGTCCGGGACTAGCGGGAGTCTGGCGTATGAGCAGTACTTC	CASSSQSGTSGSLAYEQYF
TRBJ2-3	few	TRBD2	TRBV5-6	TGTGCCAGCAGACACCGACCTAGCGGGAGGGCTGGCACAGATACGCAGTATTTT	CASRHRPSGRAGTDTQYF
TRBJ1-1	many	NA	TRBV4-3	TGCGCCAGCAGCCAAAACGTTTATCTGACGGTTGAAGCTTTCTTT	CASSQNVYLTVEAFF
TRBJ1-5	NA	NA	TRBV20-1	TGCAGTGCTAGGCGTGAGACACTTAGCAATCAGCCCCAGCATTTT	CSARRETLSNQPQHF
TRBJ2-3	NA	NA	TRBV7-3	TGTGCCAGCAGCTCGGGCCATACGCAGTATTTT	CASSSGHTQYF
TRBJ2-7	many	NA	TRBV4-3	TGCGCCAGCAGCTTGGAACTAGCTTACGAGCAGTACTTC	CASSLELAYEQYF
TRBJ1-5	NA	NA	TRBV5-3	TGTGCCAACAGCCCAAGATATGAGGACAGAAATCAGCCCCAGCATTTT	CANSPRYEDRNQPQHF
TRBJ2-1	NA	TRBD1	TRBV9	TGTGCCAGCAGTCCACAGGGGAGTGAGCAGTTCTTC	CASSPQGSEQFF
TRBJ1-4	NA	TRBD1	TRBV15	TGTGCCACCAGCGTGAGTGACAGGGTCGGTGGAAAACTGTTTTTC	CATSVSDRVGGKLFF
TRBJ2-3	many	TRBD2	TRBV7-9	TGTGCCAGCAGCTTGGGACTAGCGGATATCACAGATACGCAGTATTTT	CASSLGLADITDTQYF
TRBJ1-2	many	NA	TRBV20-1	TGCAGCACCGAAAAAGCTAACTATGGCTACACCTTC	CSTEKANYGYTF
TRBJ2-5	few	NA	TRBV7-9	TGTGCCAGCAGCTTAGGCAATACAGGGAAAGGGGAGACCCAGTACTTC	CASSLGNTGKGETQYF
TRBJ2-3	many	NA	TRBV28	TGTGCCAGCAGTAAGGCTAGGTTCACAGATACGCAGTATTTT	CASSKARFTDTQYF
TRBJ1-1	many	TRBD1	TRBV11-2	TGTGCCAGCAGCCCGCCGACAGGGGGATCGAACACTGAAGCTTTCTTT	CASSPPTGGSNTEAFF
TRBJ2-5	many	TRBD2	TRBV27	TGTGCCAGCAGTTTATCTAGCGGGGGGCCTGAAACCCAGTACTTC	CASSLSSGGPETQYF
TRBJ2-7	NA	TRBD1	TRBV30	TGTGCCTGGGACGGGACAGCCGCCTACGAGCAGTACTTC	CAWDGTAAYEQYF
TRBJ1-5	many	TRBD1	TRBV3-1	TGTGCCAGCAGCCAAGTGGGGGGACAGCGCCCTCAGCCCCAGCATTTT	CASSQVGGQRPQPQHF
TRBJ1-1	few	TRBD1	TRBV20-1	TGCAGTGCTACGCCCCGGGGGACAGAGAGCACTGAAGCTTTCTTT	CSATPRGTESTEAFF
TRBJ2-1	many	TRBD2	TRBV11-2	TGTGCCAGCAGCTTAGCCCCGGGACTAGCGGGGGGTCGCTCCTACAATGAGCAGTTCTTC	CASSLAPGLAGGRSYNEQFF
TRBJ1-5	NA	NA	TRBV2	TGTGCCAGCAGTGAACGCAGCTTTTATCAGCCCCAGCATTTT	CASSERSFYQPQHF
TRBJ2-4	many	TRBD2	TRBV5-1	TGCGCCAGCAGCAAGACTAGCGGGGGGCCTTTAGCCAAAAACATTCAGTACTTC	CASSKTSGGPLAKNIQYF
TRBJ2-3	NA	TRBD2	TRBV19	TGTGCCAGTAGTAGGACTAGCGGTTTCACAGATACGCAGTATTTT	CASSRTSGFTDTQYF
TRBJ2-1	NA	TRBD1	TRBV19	TGTGCCAGTAGATGGGGACAGGGATACAATGAGCAGTTCTTC	CASRWGQGYNEQFF
TRBJ2-5	many	TRBD1	TRBV28	TGTGCCAGCAGTCCGAGACAGGGGAAAGGCCAAGAGACCCAGTACTTC	CASSPRQGKGQETQYF
TRBJ1-1	many	NA	TRBV7-2	TGTGCCAGCAGCTCGTGGGGGACTGAAGCTTTCTTT	CASSSWGTEAFF
TRBJ2-5	many	TRBD1	TRBV4-1	TGCGCCAGCAGCCAATCATCCAGGGGGATGGAAGAGACCCAGTACTTC	CASSQSSRGMEETQYF
TRBJ1-1	many	NA	TRBV28	TGTGCCAGCAGTTTTCGGGGGTCGAACACTGAAGCTTTCTTT	CASSFRGSNTEAFF
TRBJ2-7	NA	NA	TRBV6-2/TRBV6-3	TGTGCCAGCAGTGGATTCGGGGGGCCCTACGAGCAGTACTTC	CASSGFGGPYEQYF
TRBJ1-2	NA	TRBD1	TRBV6-5	TGTGCCAGCAGTTCACAGGGACAGGGGGCGATTGGCTACCCCTTC	CASSSQGQGAIGYPF
TRBJ1-5	many	NA	TRBV7-9	TGTGCCAGCAGCTTAGGAAAGGAGCCTTTGCCCCAGCATTTT	CASSLGKEPLPQHF